This entry features one T cell receptor delta chain sequence. This clone was counted only a few times. The antigen it binds to is not known. The protein that TCRdb holds for this DNA derives from a much larger clone and differs from the translated DNA at residue 6, which likely indicates a read error; the protein shown here is translated from the DNA. This record belongs to a study of γδ T cells in repeated Plasmodium falciparum infection (dated by TCRdb to about 2021). About the full investigation: Malian children exposed to intense seasonal malaria transmission were enrolled in the natural-infection arm and compared with Australian children matched for age and gender. Roughly 5 malaria-naive U.S. adults underwent four controlled human malaria infections by bites from P. falciparum NF54-infected Anopheles stephensi mosquitoes over 644 days. Samples from controlled-infection subjects were taken at baseline, just before selected infections, and 21 days after each infection. Malian gammadelta TCR repertoires were analysed cross-sectionally during no-transmission periods and were analysed longitudinally across acute febrile malaria episodes. Using both natural infection in Mali and controlled human malaria infection, the study looked at the way repeated Plasmodium falciparum infection shapes the human gammadelta T cell repertoire.

The protocol used for the library was multiplex PCR. The listed sequencing device is Illumina MiSeq. Every sorted gammadelta T cell sample had both its TCR gamma (TRG) and TCR delta (TRD) chains sequenced. The paper's data handling went like this. Repertoire analyses included clonotype tree plots, accumulated frequency of the top 20 clonotypes, diversity index (DI) and D75 metrics. TCRdb called clones afresh from the public reads with CATT; identical DNA rows were later merged. TCRdb's processing, not the authors' own work, is the source of the V and J calls. Recorded for this sample are 90,000 to 95,000 delta-chain clones; approximately 0.92% of them occurred a single time. Over 8.5% of the sample comes from the top ten. Vgamma9/Vdelta2+ and Vdelta2-negative gammadelta T cell populations were flow-sorted from peripheral blood mononuclear cells for bulk TCR repertoire analysis. General conclusions and limits of the study: Vgamma9/Vdelta2+ TCR repertoires kept a highly stable polyclonal repertoire across time and infection, and many TCRgamma sequences overlapped between individuals. Repeated controlled infections appeared to drive waves of new clonotype selection in Vdelta2-negative, largely Vdelta1+, gammadelta TCR repertoires. Because the controlled-infection cohort was small, analysis of inter-individual variability in gammadelta T cell responses was limited. The Malian cohort came from a small rural village of predominantly one ethnic group, limiting generalizability. Compared with the repertoires of Australian children, the Vdelta2-negative gammadelta TCR repertoires of Malian children appeared more clonally expanded, less diverse and less shared.

For this chain, trimming is 3 bases at the V end and 0 bases at the J end, and the number of junction bases without a gene match is 16. The CDR3 spans 19 residues, from the cysteine through the phenylalanine. The kept DNA is CDR3 alone, 57 bases in frame from the first base. CDR1 GEAIGNYY and CDR2 EKD are derived from the germline V gene. Recombination connected TRDV2 to TRDJ1; 9 central bases correspond to TRDD3. The J gene is not listed in TCRdb, so it was assigned here from a DNA match to germline. The sequence was collected from a pool of human donors (malaria-infected and uninfected, not separated). Material for sequencing was gamma-delta T cells from blood. The CDR3 sequence is CACDSITGGQTEYTDKLIF. The DNA is TGTGCCTGTGACTCTATAACTGGGGGACAGACTGAGTACACCGATAAACTCATCTTT.